This is a list of T cell receptor beta chains from one sample in a study of blood T cell repertoires in COVID-19. The protocol was immunoSEQ multiplex PCR, while the TCRdb copy is restricted to in-frame clones and leaves out a portion. The sample has around 84,000 clones; 60% to 75% are singletons. Source material: peripheral blood. All receptors come from a man between 45 and 60 years old with active or convalescent COVID-19. Each CDR3 is given with its conserved first and last residue. A D gene is named only where the DNA matches it firmly. Only part of the rows carry a size: once, few, many, or a class if the clone is expanded.

v_gene	abundance	j_gene	d_gene	CDR3aa	CDR3nt
TRBV5-6	.	TRBJ1-4	.	CASSLERNRGKLFF	TGTGCCAGCAGCTTGGAAAGGAACCGAGGGAAACTGTTTTTT
TRBV6-5	once	TRBJ2-3	.	CASTSGWDTQYF	TGTGCCAGCACTTCGGGGTGGGATACGCAGTATTTT
TRBV19	.	TRBJ1-1	TRBD1	CASSIDRTGTEAFF	TGTGCCAGTAGTATAGATCGGACAGGGACTGAAGCTTTCTTT
TRBV19	.	TRBJ1-2	TRBD1	CASSISQGATGYTF	TGTGCCAGTAGTATAAGCCAGGGGGCGACTGGCTACACCTTC
TRBV10-3	.	TRBJ2-1	TRBD2	CAISESLAGRGNEQFF	TGTGCCATCAGTGAGTCCCTAGCGGGTCGAGGTAATGAGCAGTTCTTC
TRBV6-2/TRBV6-3	once	TRBJ2-1	TRBD2	CASSTTSGGPPAGEQFF	TGTGCCAGCAGTACAACTAGCGGGGGGCCCCCGGCAGGGGAGCAGTTCTTC
TRBV19	.	TRBJ1-1	.	CASSTYTEAFF	TGTGCCAGTAGTACGTACACTGAAGCTTTCTTT
TRBV5-1	.	TRBJ1-2	TRBD1	CASSPGTGAGGYTF	TGCGCCAGCAGCCCGGGGACAGGGGCGGGTGGCTACACCTTC
TRBV9	.	TRBJ2-2	.	CASSVGGRLPNTGELFF	TGTGCCAGCAGCGTAGGGGGGAGGTTACCGAACACCGGGGAGCTGTTTTTT
TRBV9	.	TRBJ2-1	TRBD2	CASSVDPLADSYNEQFF	TGTGCCAGCAGCGTAGATCCACTAGCGGACTCCTACAATGAGCAGTTCTTC
TRBV27	.	TRBJ1-5	.	CASSLMAPRGGDQPQHF	TGTGCCAGCAGTCTAATGGCCCCTCGGGGCGGGGATCAGCCCCAGCATTTT
TRBV30	.	TRBJ1-1	.	CAWSVGRNTEAFF	TGTGCCTGGAGTGTTGGGCGGAACACTGAAGCTTTCTTT
TRBV9	.	TRBJ1-1	TRBD1	CASSVGGRGMAEAFF	TGTGCCAGCAGCGTCGGGGGCAGGGGGATGGCTGAAGCTTTCTTT
TRBV12-3/TRBV12-4	few	TRBJ2-5	.	CASSYGYQETQYF	TGTGCCAGCAGTTACGGGTACCAAGAGACCCAGTACTTC
TRBV5-1	.	TRBJ2-3	TRBD1	CASSWGQGAVGTDTQYF	TGCGCCAGCAGCTGGGGACAGGGGGCAGTTGGCACAGATACGCAGTATTTT
TRBV24-1	.	TRBJ2-2	TRBD2	CATRAGGLTGELFF	TGTGCCACCAGAGCGGGGGGTCTCACCGGGGAGCTGTTTTTT
TRBV12-5	.	TRBJ1-1	TRBD1	CASGLITGEHTEAFF	TGTGCTAGTGGTTTGATAACAGGGGAGCACACTGAAGCTTTCTTT
TRBV19	once	TRBJ2-2	.	CASIRAGELFF	TGTGCCAGTATACGAGCCGGGGAGCTGTTTTTT
TRBV6-1	.	TRBJ1-2	.	CASNEGAGGGYTF	TGTGCCAGCAACGAAGGGGCTGGGGGCGGCTACACCTTC
TRBV3-1/TRBV3-2	.	TRBJ1-5	.	CASAQGNQPQHF	TGTGCCAGCGCTCAGGGTAATCAGCCCCAGCATTTT
TRBV28	.	TRBJ1-5	.	CASREAIGGNQPQHF	TGTGCCAGCAGAGAAGCGATAGGTGGCAATCAGCCCCAGCATTTT
TRBV9	few	TRBJ1-1	TRBD1	CASSVESGGQNTEAFF	TGTGCCAGCAGCGTAGAGTCAGGGGGGCAGAACACTGAAGCTTTCTTT
TRBV5-5	once	TRBJ2-3	TRBD2	CASSLVSAGGTDTQYF	TGTGCCAGCAGCTTGGTCTCCGCGGGGGGCACAGATACGCAGTATTTT
TRBV27	medium-sized	TRBJ1-2	TRBD1	CASSSDRGPYYGYTF	TGTGCCAGCAGTTCCGACAGGGGCCCCTATTATGGCTACACCTTC
TRBV12-3/TRBV12-4	.	TRBJ1-1	.	CASSLIRYTEAFF	TGTGCCAGCAGTTTGATCCGGTACACTGAAGCTTTCTTT
TRBV5-1	.	TRBJ1-5	TRBD1	CASREGAAQPQHF	TGCGCCAGCAGGGAGGGGGCTGCTCAGCCCCAGCATTTT
TRBV6-5	.	TRBJ2-1	TRBD1	CASSSGQEADEQFF	TGTGCCAGCAGTTCAGGACAGGAGGCCGATGAGCAGTTCTTC